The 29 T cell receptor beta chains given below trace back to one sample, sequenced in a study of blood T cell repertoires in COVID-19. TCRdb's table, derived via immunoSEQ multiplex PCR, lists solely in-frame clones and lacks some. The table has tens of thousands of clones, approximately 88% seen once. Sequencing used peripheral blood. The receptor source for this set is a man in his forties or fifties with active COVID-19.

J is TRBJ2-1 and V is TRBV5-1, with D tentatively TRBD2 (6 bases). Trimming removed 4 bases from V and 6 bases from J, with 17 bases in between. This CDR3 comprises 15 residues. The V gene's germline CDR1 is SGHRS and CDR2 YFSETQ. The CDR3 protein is CASSPRPLSGNEQFF. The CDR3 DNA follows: TGCGCCAGCAGCCCCCGGCCCCTTAGCGGCAATGAGCAGTTCTTC.

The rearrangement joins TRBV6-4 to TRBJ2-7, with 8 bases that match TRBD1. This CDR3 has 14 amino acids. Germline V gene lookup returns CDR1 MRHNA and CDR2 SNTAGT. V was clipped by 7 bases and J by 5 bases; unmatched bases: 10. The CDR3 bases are TGTGCCAGCACTTACCCGGACAGGGTCGACGAGCAGTACTTC. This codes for CASTYPDRVDEQYF.

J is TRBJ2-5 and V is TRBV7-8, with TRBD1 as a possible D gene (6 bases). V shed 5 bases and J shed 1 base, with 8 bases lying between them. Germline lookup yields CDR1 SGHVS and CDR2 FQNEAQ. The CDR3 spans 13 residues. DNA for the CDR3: TGTGCCAGCAGCCCGGACAGCCAAGAGACCCAGTACTTC. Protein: CASSPDSQETQYF.

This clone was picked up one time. The CDR3 is CASSLGGGGGEKLFF. CDR3 DNA: TGTGCCAGCAGCTTAGGGGGTGGAGGCGGCGAAAAACTGTTTTTT. This chain connects TRBV13 to TRBJ1-4; no reliable D call. The CDR3 is made up of 15 amino acids. The germline V and J ends were trimmed by 0 bases and 8 bases, with 13 bases remaining between them. The V gene's germline CDR1 is PRHDT and CDR2 FYEKMQ (reference sequence).

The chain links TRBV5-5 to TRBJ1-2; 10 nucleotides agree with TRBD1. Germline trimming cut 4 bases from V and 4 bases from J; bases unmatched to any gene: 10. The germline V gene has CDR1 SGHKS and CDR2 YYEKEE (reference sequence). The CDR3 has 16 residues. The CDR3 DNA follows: TGTGCCAGCAGCCACTCCCGGACAGGGGGGGGCTATGGCTACACCTTC. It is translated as CASSHSRTGGGYGYTF.

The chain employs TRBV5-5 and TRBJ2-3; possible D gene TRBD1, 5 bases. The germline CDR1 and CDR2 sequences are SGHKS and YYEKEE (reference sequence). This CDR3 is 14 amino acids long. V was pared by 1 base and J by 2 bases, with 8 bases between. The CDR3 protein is CASSLQGATDTQYF. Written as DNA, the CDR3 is TGTGCCAGCAGCTTGCAGGGTGCCACAGATACGCAGTATTTT.

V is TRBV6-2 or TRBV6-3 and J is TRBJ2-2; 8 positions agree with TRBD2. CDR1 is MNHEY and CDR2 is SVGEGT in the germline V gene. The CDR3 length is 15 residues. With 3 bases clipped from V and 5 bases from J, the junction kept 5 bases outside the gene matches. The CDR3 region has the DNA TGTGCCAGCAGTTATAATAGCGGGGTTACCGGGGAGCTGTTTTTT. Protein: CASSYNSGVTGELFF.

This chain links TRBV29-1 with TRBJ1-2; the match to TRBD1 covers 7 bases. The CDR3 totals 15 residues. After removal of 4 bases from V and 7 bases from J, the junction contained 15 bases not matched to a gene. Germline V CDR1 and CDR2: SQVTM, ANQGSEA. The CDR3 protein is CSVAGLTGAKSGYTF. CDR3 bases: TGCAGCGTTGCCGGACTAACAGGGGCCAAGAGTGGCTACACCTTC.

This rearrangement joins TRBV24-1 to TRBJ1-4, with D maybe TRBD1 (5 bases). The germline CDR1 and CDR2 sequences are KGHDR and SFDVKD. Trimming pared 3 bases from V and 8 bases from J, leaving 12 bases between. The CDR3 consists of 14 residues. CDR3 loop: CATSDGTGGEKLFF. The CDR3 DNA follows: TGTGCCACCAGTGATGGGACTGGAGGGGAAAAACTGTTTTTT.

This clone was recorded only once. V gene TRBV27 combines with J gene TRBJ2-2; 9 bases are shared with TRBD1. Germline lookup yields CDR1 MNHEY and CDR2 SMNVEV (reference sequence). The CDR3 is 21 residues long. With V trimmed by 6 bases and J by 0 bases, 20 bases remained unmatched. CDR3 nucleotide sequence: TGTGCCAGCAGGGGTCTTTTTAGGACCGGGACAGGGTCATCGAACACCGGGGAGCTGTTTTTT. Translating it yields CASRGLFRTGTGSSNTGELFF.

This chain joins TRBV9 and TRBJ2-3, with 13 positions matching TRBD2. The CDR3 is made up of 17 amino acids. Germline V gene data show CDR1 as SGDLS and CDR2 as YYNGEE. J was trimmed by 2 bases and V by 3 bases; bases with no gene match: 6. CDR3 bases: TGTGCCAGCAGCGAGGGGGGACTAGCGGGATACACAGATACGCAGTATTTT. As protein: CASSEGGLAGYTDTQYF.

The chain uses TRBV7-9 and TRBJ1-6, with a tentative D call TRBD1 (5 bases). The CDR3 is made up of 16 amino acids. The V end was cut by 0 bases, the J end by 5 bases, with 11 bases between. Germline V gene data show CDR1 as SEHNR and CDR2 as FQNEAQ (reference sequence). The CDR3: CASSLAPGGNNSPLHF. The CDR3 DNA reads TGTGCCAGCAGCTTAGCACCTGGGGGGAATAATTCACCCCTCCACTTT. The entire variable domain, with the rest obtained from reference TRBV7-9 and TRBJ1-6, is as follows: DTGVSQNPRHKITKRGQNVTFRCDPISEHNRLYWYRQTLGQGPEFLTYFQNEAQLEKSRLLSDRFSAERPKGSFSTLEIQRTEQGDSAMYLCASSLAPGGNNSPLHFGNGTRLTVT.

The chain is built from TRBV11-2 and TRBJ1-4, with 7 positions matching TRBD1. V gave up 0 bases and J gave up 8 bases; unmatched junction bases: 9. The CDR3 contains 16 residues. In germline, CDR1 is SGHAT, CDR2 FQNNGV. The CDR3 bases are TGTGCCAGCAGCTTAGATCCCGGGGCAGGGGGGGAAAAACTGTTTTTT. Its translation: CASSLDPGAGGEKLFF.

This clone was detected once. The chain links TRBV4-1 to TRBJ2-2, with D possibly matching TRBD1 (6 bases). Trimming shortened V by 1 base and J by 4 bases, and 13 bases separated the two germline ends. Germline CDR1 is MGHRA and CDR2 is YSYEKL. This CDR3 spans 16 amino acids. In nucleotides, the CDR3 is TGCGCCAGCAGCCAAGTGCCAGGGGCCCTCACCGGGGAGCTGTTTTTT. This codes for CASSQVPGALTGELFF.

The CDR3 sequence is CASSPPGQGAKNIQYF. CDR3 in DNA: TGTGCCAGCAGCCCGCCGGGACAGGGAGCCAAAAACATTCAGTACTTC. The chain links TRBV7-9 to TRBJ2-4; 9 bases line up with TRBD1. The J segment lost 0 bases and the V segment lost 5 bases, leaving 5 bases of the junction unmatched. Germline CDR1 reads SEHNR; CDR2 reads FQNEAQ (reference sequence). The CDR3 is 16 residues long.

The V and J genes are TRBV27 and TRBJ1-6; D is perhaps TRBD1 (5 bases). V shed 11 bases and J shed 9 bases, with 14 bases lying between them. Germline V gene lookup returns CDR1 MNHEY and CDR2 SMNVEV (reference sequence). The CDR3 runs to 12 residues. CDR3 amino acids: CASGTGGSPLHF. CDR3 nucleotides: TGTGCCTCGGGGACTGGGGGTTCACCCCTCCACTTT.

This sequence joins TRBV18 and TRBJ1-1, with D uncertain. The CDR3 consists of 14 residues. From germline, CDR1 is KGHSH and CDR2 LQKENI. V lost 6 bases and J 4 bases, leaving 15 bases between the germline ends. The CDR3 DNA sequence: TGTGCCAGCTCCCTCCAGAGGGAGGGCACTGAAGCTTTCTTT. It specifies CASSLQREGTEAFF.

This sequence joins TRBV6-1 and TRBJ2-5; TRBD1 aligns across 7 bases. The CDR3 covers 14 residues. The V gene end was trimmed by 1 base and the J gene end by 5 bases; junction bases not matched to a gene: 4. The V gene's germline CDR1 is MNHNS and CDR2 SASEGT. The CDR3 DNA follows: TGTGCCAGCAGTGAAGGACAGGGTTCGGAGACCCAGTACTTC. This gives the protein CASSEGQGSETQYF.

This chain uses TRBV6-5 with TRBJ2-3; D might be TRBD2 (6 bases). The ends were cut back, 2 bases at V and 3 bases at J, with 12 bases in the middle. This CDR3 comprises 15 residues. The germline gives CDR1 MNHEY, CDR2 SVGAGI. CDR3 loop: CASSYLRGGTDTQYF. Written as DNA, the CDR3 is TGTGCCAGCAGTTACCTGCGTGGGGGGACAGATACGCAGTATTTT.

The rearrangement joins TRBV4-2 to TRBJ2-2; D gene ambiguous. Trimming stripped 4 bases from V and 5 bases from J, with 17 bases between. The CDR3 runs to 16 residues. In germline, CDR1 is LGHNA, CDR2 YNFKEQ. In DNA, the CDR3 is TGTGCCAGCAGCCCCAGACTCCCTAGTGGAACCGGGGAGCTGTTTTTT. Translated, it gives CASSPRLPSGTGELFF.

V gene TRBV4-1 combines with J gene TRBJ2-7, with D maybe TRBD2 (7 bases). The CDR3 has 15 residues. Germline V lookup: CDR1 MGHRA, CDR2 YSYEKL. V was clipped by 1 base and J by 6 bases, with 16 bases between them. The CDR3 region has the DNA TGCGCCAGCAGCCAAGGGGAGGGGGGCTACTCCGAGCAGTACTTC. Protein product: CASSQGEGGYSEQYF.

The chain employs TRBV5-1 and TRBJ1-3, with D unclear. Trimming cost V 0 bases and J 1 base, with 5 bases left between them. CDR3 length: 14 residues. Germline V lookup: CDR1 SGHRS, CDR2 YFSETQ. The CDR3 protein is CASSLVESGNTIYF. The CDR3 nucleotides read TGCGCCAGCAGCTTGGTAGAATCTGGAAACACCATATATTTT.

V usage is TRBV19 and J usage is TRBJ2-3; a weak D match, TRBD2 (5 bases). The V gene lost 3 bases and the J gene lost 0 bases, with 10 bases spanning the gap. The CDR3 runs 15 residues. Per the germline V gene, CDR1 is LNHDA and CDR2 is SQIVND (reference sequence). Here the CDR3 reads CASSISGLSTDTQYF. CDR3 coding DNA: TGTGCCAGTAGTATCAGCGGTCTTAGCACAGATACGCAGTATTTT. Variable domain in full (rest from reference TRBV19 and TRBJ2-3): DGGITQSPKYLFRKEGQNVTLSCEQNLNHDAMYWYRQDPGQGLRLIYYSQIVNDFQKGDIAEGYSVSREKKESFPLTVTSAQKNPTAFYLCASSISGLSTDTQYFGPGTRLTVL.

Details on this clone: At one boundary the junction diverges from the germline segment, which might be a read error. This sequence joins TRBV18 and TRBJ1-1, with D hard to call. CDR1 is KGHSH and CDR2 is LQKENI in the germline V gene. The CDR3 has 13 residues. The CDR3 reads CASSPRENAEAFF. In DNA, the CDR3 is TGTGCCAGCTCACCACGGGAGAACGCTGAAGCTTTCTTT.

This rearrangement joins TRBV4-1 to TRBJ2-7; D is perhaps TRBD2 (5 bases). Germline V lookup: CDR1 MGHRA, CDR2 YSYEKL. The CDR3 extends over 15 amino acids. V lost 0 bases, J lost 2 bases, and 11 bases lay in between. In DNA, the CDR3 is TGCGCCAGCAGCCAAGACAGCGGCCGAGCCTACGAGCAGTACTTC. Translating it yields CASSQDSGRAYEQYF.

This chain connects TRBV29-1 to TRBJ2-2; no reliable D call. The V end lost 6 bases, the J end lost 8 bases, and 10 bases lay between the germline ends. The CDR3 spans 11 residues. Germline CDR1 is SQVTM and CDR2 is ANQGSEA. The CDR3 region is CSVASSGELFF. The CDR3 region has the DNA TGCAGCGTCGCGTCATCTGGGGAGCTGTTTTTT.

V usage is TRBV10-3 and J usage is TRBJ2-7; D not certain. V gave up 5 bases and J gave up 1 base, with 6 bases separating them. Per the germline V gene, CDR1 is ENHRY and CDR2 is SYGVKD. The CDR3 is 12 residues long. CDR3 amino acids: CAISTASYEQYF. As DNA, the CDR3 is TGTGCCATCAGTACAGCTTCCTACGAGCAGTACTTC.

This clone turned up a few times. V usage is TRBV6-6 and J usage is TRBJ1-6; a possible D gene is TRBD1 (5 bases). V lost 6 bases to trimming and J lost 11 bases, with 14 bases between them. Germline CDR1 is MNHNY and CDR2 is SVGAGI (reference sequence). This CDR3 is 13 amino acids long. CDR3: CASRTVEFAPLHF. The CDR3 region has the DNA TGTGCCAGCAGGACAGTTGAATTCGCACCCCTCCACTTT.

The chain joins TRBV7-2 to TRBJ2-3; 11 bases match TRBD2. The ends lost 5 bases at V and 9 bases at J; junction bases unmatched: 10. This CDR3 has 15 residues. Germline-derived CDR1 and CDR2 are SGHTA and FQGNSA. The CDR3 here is CASSLSPLAGGTQYF. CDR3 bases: TGTGCCAGCAGCCTTAGCCCCCTAGCGGGAGGCACGCAGTATTTT.